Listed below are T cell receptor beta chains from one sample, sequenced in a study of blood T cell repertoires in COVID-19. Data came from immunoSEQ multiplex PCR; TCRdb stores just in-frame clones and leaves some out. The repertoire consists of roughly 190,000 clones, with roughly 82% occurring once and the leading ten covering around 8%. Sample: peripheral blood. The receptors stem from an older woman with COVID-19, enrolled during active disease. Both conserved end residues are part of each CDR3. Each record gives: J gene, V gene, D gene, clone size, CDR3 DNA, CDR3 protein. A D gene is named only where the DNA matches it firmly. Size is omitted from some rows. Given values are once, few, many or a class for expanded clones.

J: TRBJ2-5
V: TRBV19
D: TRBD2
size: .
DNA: TGTGCCAGCTCCGGGACTAGCGGGGCCTTAGAGACCCAGTACTTC
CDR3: CASSGTSGALETQYF

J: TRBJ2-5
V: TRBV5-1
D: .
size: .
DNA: TGCGCCAGCAGCTTTTCAGAAGAGACCCAGTACTTC
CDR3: CASSFSEETQYF

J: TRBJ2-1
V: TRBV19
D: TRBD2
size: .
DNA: TGTGCCAGTAGTAAGAGCGGGAGGTTCGCCTACAATGAGCAGTTCTTC
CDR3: CASSKSGRFAYNEQFF

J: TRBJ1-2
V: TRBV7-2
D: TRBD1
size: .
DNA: TGTGCCAGCAGCTTACCGCGGACAGGGGGCTATGGCTACACCTTC
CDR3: CASSLPRTGGYGYTF

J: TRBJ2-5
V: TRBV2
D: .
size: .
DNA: TGTGCCAGCAGCACCGGGACACAAGAGACCCAGTACTTC
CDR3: CASSTGTQETQYF

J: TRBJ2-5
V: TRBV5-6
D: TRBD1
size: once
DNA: TGTGCCAGCAGCCTCGGACAGGGATGGCAAGAGACCCAGTACTTC
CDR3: CASSLGQGWQETQYF

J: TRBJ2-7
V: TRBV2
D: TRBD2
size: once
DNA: TGTGCCAGCAGTGAAACTAGCGTCTCCTACGAGCAGTACTTC
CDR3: CASSETSVSYEQYF

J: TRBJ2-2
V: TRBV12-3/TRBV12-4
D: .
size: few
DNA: TGTGCCAGCAGTTTGTCGGAGTTTGGGGAGCTGTTTTTT
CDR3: CASSLSEFGELFF

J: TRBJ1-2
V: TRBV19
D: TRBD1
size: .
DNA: TGTGCCAGTAGTATTTCAGGGGGCCGAACCCGTAACTATGGCTACACCTTC
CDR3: CASSISGGRTRNYGYTF

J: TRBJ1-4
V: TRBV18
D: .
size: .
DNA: TGTGCCAGCTCACCGACAGCAACTAATGAAAAACTGTTTTTT
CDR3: CASSPTATNEKLFF

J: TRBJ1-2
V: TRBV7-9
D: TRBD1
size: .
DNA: TGTGCCAGCAGCCTACTACAGACAGGGGGCAGTGGCTACACCTTC
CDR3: CASSLLQTGGSGYTF

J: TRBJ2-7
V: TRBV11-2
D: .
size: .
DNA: TGTGCCAGCAGCCTAGAAAGAGGGTCCGGCGCCGAGCAGTACTTC
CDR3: CASSLERGSGAEQYF

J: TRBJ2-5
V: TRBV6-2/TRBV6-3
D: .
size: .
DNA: TGTGCCAGCAGTTACTCGCGAATTTCGGAGACCCAGTACTTC
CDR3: CASSYSRISETQYF

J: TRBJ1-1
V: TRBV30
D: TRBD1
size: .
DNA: TGTGCCTGGAAAACCTGGACAGGGCTCGGGAACACTGAAGCTTTCTTT
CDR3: CAWKTWTGLGNTEAFF

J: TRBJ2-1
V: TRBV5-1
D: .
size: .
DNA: TGCGCCAGCAGCCCGACTCCCAGCTCCTACAATGAGCAGTTCTTC
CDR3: CASSPTPSSYNEQFF

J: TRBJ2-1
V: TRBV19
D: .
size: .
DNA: TGTGCCAGTAGTACATTCGGCGGCAAAACCCCCAATGAGCAGTTCTTC
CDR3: CASSTFGGKTPNEQFF

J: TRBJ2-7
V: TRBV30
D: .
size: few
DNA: TGTGCCTGGAGCGTTAGCCCGCGAGGGCAGTACTTC
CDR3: CAWSVSPRGQYF

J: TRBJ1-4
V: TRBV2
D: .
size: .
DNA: TGTGCCAGCAGTGAAGGGGTGACGTCGGGTTTTAATGAAAAACTGTTTTTT
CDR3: CASSEGVTSGFNEKLFF

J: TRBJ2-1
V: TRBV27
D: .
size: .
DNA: TGTGCCAGCAGCTCCTCCCCTTTCCCGAGCTCCTACAATGAGCAGTTCTTC
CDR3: CASSSSPFPSSYNEQFF

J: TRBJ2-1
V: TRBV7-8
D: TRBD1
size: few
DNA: TGTGCCAGCAGCTTAGTCTGGACAGGGGGCGCGCCCGGCAATGAGCAGTTCTTC
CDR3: CASSLVWTGGAPGNEQFF

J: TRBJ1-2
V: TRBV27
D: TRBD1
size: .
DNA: TGTGCCAGCAGTCCTATTACCGGGACAGGCCTCGGTGGCTACACCTTC
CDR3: CASSPITGTGLGGYTF

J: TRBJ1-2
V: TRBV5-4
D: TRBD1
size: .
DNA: TGTGCCAGCAGCTTGCGCAGGGGGCCTCGCTACACCTTC
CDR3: CASSLRRGPRYTF

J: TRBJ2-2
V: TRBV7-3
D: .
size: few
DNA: TGTGCCAGCAGCTCTGTGGGGGGAAAGACCGGGGAGCTGTTTTTT
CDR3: CASSSVGGKTGELFF

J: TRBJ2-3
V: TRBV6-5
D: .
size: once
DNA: TGTGCCAGCAGTCCTGCTAGCAGTATAGATACGCAGTATTTT
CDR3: CASSPASSIDTQYF

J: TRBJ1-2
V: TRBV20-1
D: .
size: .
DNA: TGCAGTGCTAGAGAGGCAGGGTCCTACACCTTC
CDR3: CSAREAGSYTF

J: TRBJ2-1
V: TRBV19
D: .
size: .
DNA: TGTGCCAGTAGTATAGGCCGGGACTCCTACAATGAGCAGTTCTTC
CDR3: CASSIGRDSYNEQFF

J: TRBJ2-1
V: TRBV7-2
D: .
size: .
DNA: TGTGCCAGCAAGCTTACATTTAGCGAATCGAATGAGCAGTTCTTC
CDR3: CASKLTFSESNEQFF

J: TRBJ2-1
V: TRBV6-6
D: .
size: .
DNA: TGTGCCAGCAGTTACGCCCGGGGACTGTCGGATGAGCAGTTCTTC
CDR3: CASSYARGLSDEQFF

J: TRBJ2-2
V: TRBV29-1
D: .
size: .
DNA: TGCAGCGTCGCACCCTGGCCCAGGGCCGGGGAGCTGTTTTTT
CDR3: CSVAPWPRAGELFF

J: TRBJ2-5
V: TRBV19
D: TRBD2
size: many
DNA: TGTGCCAGTAGTATCCGCCTGACTAGCGGGAGACGAGGAGAGACCCAGTACTTC
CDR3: CASSIRLTSGRRGETQYF

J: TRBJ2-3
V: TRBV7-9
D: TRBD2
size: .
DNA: TGTGCCAGCAGCGGGAGGGTGACTAGCGGGAGCACAGATACGCAGTATTTT
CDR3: CASSGRVTSGSTDTQYF

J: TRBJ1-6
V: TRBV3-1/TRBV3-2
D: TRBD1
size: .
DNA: TGTGCCAGCGGACAGGGGGCGACGATTAGTTCACCCCTCCACTTT
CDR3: CASGQGATISSPLHF

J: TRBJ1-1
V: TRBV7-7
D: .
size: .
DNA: TGTGCTAGCAGCGACGGGTTAAACACTGAAGCTTTCTTT
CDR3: CASSDGLNTEAFF

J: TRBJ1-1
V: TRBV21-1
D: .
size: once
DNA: TGTGCCATCAAGGCGGGGATGAACACTGAAGCTTTCTTT
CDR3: CAIKAGMNTEAFF

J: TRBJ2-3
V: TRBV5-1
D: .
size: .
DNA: TGCGCCAGCAGCTTATTTATTGAAGTTCGGGGAGATACGCAGTATTTT
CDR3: CASSLFIEVRGDTQYF

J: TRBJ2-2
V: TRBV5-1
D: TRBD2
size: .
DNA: TGCGCCAGCAGCTTGCTGGTCCAGCGGGATTCCGCCGGGGAGCTGTTTTTT
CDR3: CASSLLVQRDSAGELFF

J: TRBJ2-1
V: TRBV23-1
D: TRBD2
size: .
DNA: TGCGCCAGCAGCCTACTGCGGACTAGCTCCTACAATGAGCAGTTCTTC
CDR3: CASSLLRTSSYNEQFF

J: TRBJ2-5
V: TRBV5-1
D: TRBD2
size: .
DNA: TGCGCCAGCAGCTTGGGACGGGGGGGTCAAGAGACCCAGTACTTC
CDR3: CASSLGRGGQETQYF

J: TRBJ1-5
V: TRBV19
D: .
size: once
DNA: TGTGCCAGTAGTACCTTCTCAGGGGTCAATCAGCCCCAGCATTTT
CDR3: CASSTFSGVNQPQHF

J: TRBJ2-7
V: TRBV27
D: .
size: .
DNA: TGTGCCAGCAGTTTATCTTGGAGGGGGCACTACGAGCAGTACTTC
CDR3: CASSLSWRGHYEQYF

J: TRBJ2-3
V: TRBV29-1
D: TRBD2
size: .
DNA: TGCAGCGTTGAAACTAGCGGGGGGGGCACAGATACGCAGTATTTT
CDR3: CSVETSGGGTDTQYF

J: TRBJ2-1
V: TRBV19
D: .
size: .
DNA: TGTGCCAGTGCGCTGAGGGTGGGCAACGGTGAGCAGTTCTTC
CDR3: CASALRVGNGEQFF

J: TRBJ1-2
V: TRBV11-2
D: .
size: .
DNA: TGTGCCAGCAGCTCCAGGGGTTCAGGGTTGGACTACACCTTC
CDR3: CASSSRGSGLDYTF